These T cell receptor beta chains were read from a single sample in a study of Graves' ophthalmopathy and Graves' hyperthyroidism. One entry per CDR3 protein, called by TCRdb with MiXCR from the multiplex PCR reads. In the table there are over a million distinct CDR3 sequences, around a third of which are singletons. The sample consisted of peripheral blood or thyroid tissue (not recorded which). The receptors derive from an adult man with Graves' hyperthyroidism. The CDR3 runs from the conserved cysteine through the conserved F or W. The D gene is left open where the match is weak. Clone sizes are given selectively: once, few, many, or a class where the clone is expanded.

j_call | v_call | clone_size | d_call | cdr3_nt | cdr3_aa
TRBJ2-7 | TRBV15 | few | - | TGTGCCCCCTCCGGGCTCCAACGGGAGCAGTACTTC | CAPSGLQREQYF
TRBJ1-4 | TRBV20-1 | - | - | TGCAGTGCTGGCCTCGGTGGGTTAGATGAAAAACTGTTTTTT | CSAGLGGLDEKLFF
TRBJ2-7 | TRBV11-3 | few | - | TGTGCCAGCAGCTTAGAAGGGGGAGACGAGCAGTACTTC | CASSLEGGDEQYF
TRBJ1-5 | TRBV25-1 | - | - | TGTGCCAGCGGGGGTCAGGCAATCGAGCCCCAGCATTTT | CASGGQAIEPQHF
TRBJ2-5 | TRBV19 | - | TRBD1 | TGTGCCAGTAGGGGTAGACAGGGAAAAGAGACCCAGTACTTC | CASRGRQGKETQYF
TRBJ2-3 | TRBV29-1 | - | - | TGCAGCGTTGAAGAAGAGGGGTACGTCACAGATACGCAGTATTTT | CSVEEEGYVTDTQYF
TRBJ2-5 | TRBV9 | - | - | TGTGCCAGCAGCGTAGATCCAGGGCCTGACGGCATCCAAGAGACCCAGTACTTC | CASSVDPGPDGIQETQYF
TRBJ1-6 | TRBV28 | - | TRBD1 | TGTGCCAGCAGCAACAGGGGGCAAAATTCACCCCTCCACTTT | CASSNRGQNSPLHF
TRBJ1-1 | TRBV6-1 | few | - | TGTGCCAGCAGTGATACGGGGGTGACTGAAGCTTTCTTT | CASSDTGVTEAFF
TRBJ2-2 | TRBV7-3 | many | - | TGTGCCAGCAGCCCCGGGACTGCGACCGGGGAGCTGTTTTTT | CASSPGTATGELFF
TRBJ2-7 | TRBV5-8 | - | - | TGTGCCAGCAGCGCCGCCGGGACAACCTACGAGCAGTACTTC | CASSAAGTTYEQYF
TRBJ1-5 | TRBV25-1 | - | TRBD1 | TGTGCCAGCAGTGGGGACAGACATAGCAATCAGCCCCAGCATTTT | CASSGDRHSNQPQHF
TRBJ1-2 | TRBV20-1 | many | - | TGCAGTGCTAGAGATCATAATAGGGGGAGGGAGGAAACCTTC | CSARDHNRGREETF
TRBJ2-7 | TRBV11-3 | few | TRBD1 | TGTGCCAGCAGCCCCGGAATTGGACAGGGCGACGAGCAGTACTTC | CASSPGIGQGDEQYF
TRBJ2-7 | TRBV19 | many | - | TGTGCCAGTAGTATTGGGGACGGCTCCTACGAGCAGTACTTC | CASSIGDGSYEQYF